This T cell receptor (beta chain) was observed in a study of regulatory T cells in long-lasting Graves disease. Study as a whole: Those Graves' patients who were newly diagnosed had been on antithyroid drugs under 3 months.

Germline CDR1 ENHRY, CDR2 SYGVKD. The CDR3 has 15 amino acids. With 2 bases removed from V and 1 base from J, the gap between germline ends came to 11 bases. This clonotype was found many times. Arm-PCR of CDR3 regions and iRepertoire HTBI primers were used to build TCR beta libraries. TCRdb re-analysed the multiplex PCR reads in MiXCR, keeping a single row per CDR3 protein. Altogether more than 400,000 distinct CDR3 sequences are present, about a sixth being singletons, with the ten largest covering approximately 11%. As to time point: newly diagnosed GD, antithyroid drugs for less than 3 months. After RNA was extracted from PBMCs, the TCR library was made from it. These data are also associated with another study on T cells in Graves' hyperthyroidism and ophthalmopathy.

The clonotype comes from a woman aged 30 to 39 with Graves disease. This chain connects TRBV10-3 to TRBJ1-1; D is ambiguous. The sequencing here drew on peripheral blood mononuclear cells (PBMCs), taken at new diagnosis, from a patient treated with antithyroid drugs. DNA for the CDR3: TGTGCCATCAGTGAGGGCAGGCGGGGGAACACTGAAGCTTTCTTT. Amino acid sequence: CAISEGRRGNTEAFF.